The next 12 T cell receptor beta chains were all read from a single sample in a study of spatial heterogeneity in lung cancer. Study observations and caveats: Expanded intratumoral alpha and beta TCR counts tracked tumor mutation counts.

Using its own MiXCR run on the 5' RACE reads, TCRdb lists one record per CDR3 protein. The table lists roughly 2,500 distinct CDR3 sequences, 5.5% to 6% of them singletons. Their recognized antigens are unknown. As for time point: sample taken at primary tumor resection. Sample: lung tumor tissue, taken at surgery. Receptors originate from a male donor with early-stage non-small cell lung cancer.

Ten or more counts support this clonotype. With the library built for alpha chains, this beta chain is off target and its frequency is not meaningful. The rearrangement uses TRBV5-1 and TRBJ2-3; D might be TRBD2 (6 bases). In germline, CDR1 is SGHRS, CDR2 YFSETQ. V was cut by 0 bases and J by 6 bases, with 11 bases left in between. This CDR3 spans 14 amino acids. Here the CDR3 DNA reads TGCGCCAGCAGCTTGGTTCCGGGGGAGGATACGCAGTATTTT. This sequence encodes CASSLVPGEDTQYF.

This clonotype is categorized as medium-sized. This beta chain appears as a stray read in a library generated for alpha chains; its size is not informative. The chain uses TRBV11-2 and TRBJ1-1; D uncertain. The germline V gene has CDR1 SGHAT and CDR2 FQNNGV. Trimming pared 2 bases from V and 0 bases from J, leaving 13 bases between. The CDR3 contains 16 residues. The CDR3 bases are TGTGCCAGCAGCTTACCGGAACAGAGATTGAACACTGAAGCTTTCTTT. Encoded protein: CASSLPEQRLNTEAFF.

This clonotype rates as medium-sized (0.01 to 0.1%). This beta chain was picked up by a library intended for alpha chains and is off target, so its count carries little meaning. The chain uses TRBV6-6 and TRBJ1-1; the D is unclear. The CDR3 is made up of 15 amino acids. The V end lost 2 bases, the J end lost 1 base, and 11 bases lay between the germline ends. Germline CDR1 and CDR2: MNHNY and SVGAGI (reference sequence). Here the CDR3 DNA reads TGTGCCAGCAGTTACAGCCGCCGCCCGAACACTGAAGCTTTCTTT. It codes for CASSYSRRPNTEAFF.

This clonotype is medium-sized by share. Found in a library prepared for alpha chains, this beta chain is an off-target read, and its abundance has little meaning. The chain combines TRBV7-2 with TRBJ1-2, with D perhaps matching TRBD1 (5 bases). CDR1 is SGHTA, CDR2 FQGNSA, per germline. CDR3 length: 15 amino acids. V was cut by 3 bases and J by 3 bases, with 14 bases left in between. CDR3 bases: TGTGCCAGCAGCTTCAAGATCGGGGGAGACTATGGCTACACCTTC. Protein: CASSFKIGGDYGYTF.

This clonotype is categorized as medium-sized (0.01 to 0.1%). Since it is a stray read in a library aimed at alpha chains, this beta chain has a size that is not meaningful. This sequence joins TRBV20-1 and TRBJ2-3; D unclear. Germline V gene data show CDR1 as DFQATT and CDR2 as SNEGSKA (reference sequence). This CDR3 region has 15 residues. V lost 4 bases and J lost 3, with 17 bases in between. The CDR3 loop reads CSANQGLGITDTQYF. For the CDR3, the DNA is TGCAGTGCTAACCAAGGATTGGGGATAACAGATACGCAGTATTTT.

This clonotype was seen at least ten times. Found in a library prepared for alpha chains, this beta chain is an off-target read, and its abundance has little meaning. The genes are TRBV28 and TRBJ2-7; 9 bases line up with TRBD2. With V trimmed by 6 bases and J by 2 bases, 8 bases remained unmatched. The CDR3 runs to 15 residues. Germline loops: CDR1 MDHEN, CDR2 SYDVKM. The CDR3, as DNA: TGTGCCAGCAGAGAGGGTGGCGGGGGGGCCTACGAGCAGTACTTC. It codes for CASREGGGGAYEQYF.

By frequency in the sample, this clonotype is medium-sized. Since the library was made to target alpha chains, this beta chain is a stray read and its abundance is not meaningful. The chain couples TRBV2 to TRBJ2-3, with 7 bases matching TRBD2. CDR1 and CDR2 (germline): SNHLY, FYNNEI. The ends lost 3 bases at V and 4 bases at J; junction bases unmatched: 10. CDR3 length: 16 residues. The CDR3 sequence: CASSDPASRGADTQYF. The CDR3 bases are TGTGCCAGCAGTGACCCGGCTAGCCGGGGGGCAGATACGCAGTATTTT.

There are many counts of this clonotype. Since it is a stray read in a library aimed at alpha chains, this beta chain has a size that is not meaningful. The DNA for the CDR3 is TGTGCCAGCAGCTTAGGAACAGGATGGCAGCCCCAGCATTTT. This gives the protein CASSLGTGWQPQHF. This chain uses TRBV7-8 with TRBJ1-5; TRBD1 is a possible D gene (5 bases). Trimming stripped 1 base from V and 7 bases from J, with 11 bases between. CDR1 and CDR2 from the germline V gene are SGHVS and FQNEAQ. The CDR3 contains 14 residues.

This clonotype was seen at least ten times. Within a library made for alpha chains, this beta chain is off target, and its count is uninformative. The rearrangement uses TRBV12-3 or TRBV12-4 and TRBJ2-1; tentatively, D is TRBD1 (5 bases). The CDR3 covers 15 residues. Trimming shortened V by 7 bases and J by 7 bases, and 20 bases separated the two germline ends. This CDR3 reads CASTPTGGTGNEQFF. In DNA, the CDR3 is TGTGCCAGCACCCCTACAGGCGGTACTGGAAATGAGCAGTTCTTC.

This clonotype has just a few counts. A library prepared for alpha chains yielded this beta chain as an off-target read; its size is of little meaning. The DNA for the CDR3 is TGTGCCAGCAGCTTAGTTTTCATTGATCAGCCCCAGCATTTT. It encodes CASSLVFIDQPQHF. This rearrangement joins TRBV7-2 to TRBJ1-5; no firm D call. This CDR3 has 14 amino acids. From germline, CDR1 is SGHTA and CDR2 FQGNSA. V lost 1 base and J 5 bases, leaving 9 bases between the germline ends.

This clonotype is medium-sized (0.01 to 0.1%) within its sample. This beta chain is a stray read from a library made for alpha chains; its abundance is not meaningful. The chain has TRBV7-9 and TRBJ2-2; a weak D match, TRBD1 (5 bases). CDR1 is SEHNR, CDR2 FQNEAQ, per germline (reference sequence). Trimming cost V 3 bases and J 1 base, with 9 bases left between them. The CDR3 extends over 15 amino acids. The CDR3 DNA reads as TGTGCCAGCAGCTTTAGACAGCAGAACACCGGGGAGCTGTTTTTT. The encoded protein is CASSFRQQNTGELFF.

This clonotype is labeled medium-sized. At one boundary the junction diverges from the germline segment, which might be a read error. This beta chain slipped into a library made for alpha chains as a stray read, so its size is not meaningful. The CDR3 DNA is TGTGCCAGCACTGAAGGGATCCACTCCTACGAGCAGTACTTC. This sequence encodes CASTEGIHSYEQYF. V and J are TRBV2 and TRBJ2-7, with D unresolved. Germline-derived CDR1 and CDR2 are SNHLY and FYNNEI. This CDR3 has 14 amino acids.